These T cell receptor beta chains were read from a single sample in a study of post-analysis software for immune sequencing data. TCRdb reprocessed the PCR reads via MiXCR and lists one record per CDR3 protein. The data hold 350,000 to 500,000 distinct CDR3 sequences, with less than 40% observed a single time. The specimen sequenced was blood. These receptor sequences come from a girl aged 2 to 10 with multiple sclerosis. Each CDR3 is given with its conserved first and last residue. Fields, in order: J gene, clone size, CDR3 length, V gene, D gene, CDR3 protein, CDR3 DNA. D genes are given only for firm matches. Size is stated for part of the rows, as once, few or many counts, or as a class when the clone is expanded.

TRBJ2-1 many 14 TRBV12-3/TRBV12-4 TRBD2 CASSLGGRGNEQFF TGTGCCAGCAGTTTGGGCGGGAGAGGGAATGAGCAGTTCTTC
TRBJ2-5 few 14 TRBV5-1 - CASSPGQPKETQYF TGCGCCAGCAGCCCCGGACAGCCCAAAGAGACCCAGTACTTC
TRBJ1-5 - 14 TRBV7-9 TRBD1 CASSFTGAGQPQHF TGTGCCAGCAGCTTCACAGGGGCGGGTCAGCCCCAGCATTTT
TRBJ2-7 few 12 TRBV7-9 - CASSWRGFEQYF TGTGCCAGCAGCTGGAGGGGTTTTGAGCAGTACTTC
TRBJ2-5 once 15 TRBV7-3 TRBD2 CASSAKGLATETQYF TGTGCCAGCAGCGCCAAGGGACTAGCAACGGAGACCCAGTACTTC
TRBJ2-1 - 13 TRBV6-1 - CASSGVQQSEQFF TGTGCCAGCAGTGGTGTCCAGCAAAGTGAGCAGTTCTTC
TRBJ2-1 - 16 TRBV3-1 - CASSQAGRGPVNEQFF TGTGCCAGCAGCCAAGCCGGCAGGGGACCGGTCAATGAGCAGTTCTTC
TRBJ2-5 - 16 TRBV6-2/TRBV6-3 - CASREGTAAGQETQYF TGTGCCAGCAGAGAGGGGACCGCAGCCGGCCAAGAGACCCAGTACTTC
TRBJ2-5 - 13 TRBV12-3/TRBV12-4 - CASRQTNQETQYF TGTGCCAGCAGGCAGACAAACCAAGAGACCCAGTACTTC
TRBJ2-7 - 12 TRBV5-1 - CASSYNYYEQYF TGCGCCAGCAGCTACAACTACTACGAGCAGTACTTC
TRBJ1-2 many 16 TRBV4-1 TRBD1 CASSLYPQDRDYGYTF TGCGCCAGCAGCCTATACCCCCAAGACAGGGACTATGGCTACACCTTC
TRBJ1-6 - 17 TRBV12-3/TRBV12-4 TRBD1 CASSFMSVDRENSPLHF TGTGCCAGCAGTTTTATGTCAGTGGACAGGGAGAATTCACCCCTCCACTTT
TRBJ2-3 - 13 TRBV7-3 - CASGTKNTDTQYF TGTGCCTCCGGGACGAAGAACACAGATACGCAGTATTTT
TRBJ1-4 few 13 TRBV7-9 - CASSFQPNEKLFF TGTGCCAGCAGCTTCCAGCCTAATGAAAAACTGTTTTTT
TRBJ2-7 - 15 TRBV10-2 TRBD1 CASRRWTGSHYEQYF TGCGCCAGCCGGCGGTGGACAGGCTCTCACTACGAGCAGTACTTC
TRBJ1-6 - 13 TRBV12-3/TRBV12-4 - CASSFSPNSPLHF TGTGCCAGCAGTTTTTCGCCCAATTCACCCCTCCACTTT
TRBJ2-3 - 17 TRBV3-1 TRBD2 CASSLRRTSQIPDTQYF TGTGCCAGCAGCCTTCGTCGGACTAGTCAGATTCCAGATACGCAGTATTTT
TRBJ2-1 - 16 TRBV27 - CASSPIDRRDYNEQFF TGTGCCAGCAGTCCCATCGACAGGCGGGACTACAATGAGCAGTTCTTC
TRBJ2-1 - 16 TRBV29-1 TRBD2 CSVEGSGSLLYDEQFF TGCAGCGTTGAAGGGAGCGGGAGCTTACTCTACGATGAGCAGTTCTTC
TRBJ1-4 few 17 TRBV4-1 TRBD1 CASSPLQGTARNEKPFF TGCGCCAGCAGCCCACTACAGGGGACCGCGCGTAATGAAAAACCGTTTTTT
TRBJ2-7 - 15 TRBV4-2 TRBD1 CASSHGPGQGIEQYF TGTGCCAGCAGCCATGGGCCGGGACAGGGGATCGAGCAGTACTTC
TRBJ2-7 - 15 TRBV2 TRBD2 CASLPRGRAVYEQYF TGTGCCAGCCTACCGAGAGGGAGGGCCGTCTACGAGCAGTACTTC
TRBJ1-6 many 17 TRBV7-9 TRBD1 CASSLAPQGVRNSPLHF TGTGCCAGCAGCTTAGCCCCACAGGGGGTCAGGAATTCACCCCTCCACTTT
TRBJ2-4 few 11 TRBV19 - CASSRGDIQYF TGTGCCAGTAGTAGGGGGGACATTCAGTACTTC
TRBJ2-3 many 13 TRBV5-1 - CASSLVRGDTQYF TGCGCCAGCAGCTTGGTCCGGGGGGATACGCAGTATTTT
TRBJ2-7 - 12 TRBV24-1 - CATSDFGYEQYF TGTGCCACCAGTGATTTTGGCTACGAGCAGTACTTC
TRBJ1-4 few 13 TRBV29-1 - CSAYGGNNEELFF TGCAGCGCCTACGGGGGGAATAATGAAGAACTGTTTTTT
TRBJ1-1 - 14 TRBV12-3/TRBV12-4 - CASRIRAARKDAFF TGTGCCAGCAGAATCCGGGCCGCACGAAAGGACGCTTTCTTT
TRBJ1-2 many 12 TRBV6-5 - CASQGRGLGYTF TGTGCCAGTCAGGGTAGGGGTCTTGGCTACACCTTC
TRBJ2-7 few 13 TRBV29-1 - CSVVAAGYYEQYF TGCAGCGTTGTGGCGGCGGGGTACTACGAGCAGTACTTC
TRBJ2-3 once 14 TRBV18 - CASSLGTEADTQYF TGTGCCAGCTCCCTAGGAACGGAGGCAGATACGCAGTATTTT
TRBJ2-1 - 15 TRBV28 TRBD1 CASSLPGTGMNEQFF TGTGCCAGCAGCCTCCCCGGGACAGGGATGAATGAGCAGTTCTTC
TRBJ2-7 few 13 TRBV20-1 - CSALRQTLDEQYF TGCAGTGCTCTCCGACAGACTCTAGACGAGCAGTACTTC
TRBJ2-1 many 14 TRBV4-3 - CASSRGTGYNEQFF TGCGCCAGCAGCCGGGGTACAGGATACAATGAGCAGTTCTTC
TRBJ2-7 - 12 TRBV20-1 TRBD2 CSATSGTYEQYF TGCAGTGCTACTAGCGGGACCTACGAGCAGTACTTC
TRBJ1-2 few 15 TRBV7-3 - CASSLTSASSYGYTF TGTGCCAGCAGCTTAACGTCAGCTTCTTCCTATGGCTACACCTTC
TRBJ2-1 few 15 TRBV20-1 - CSARQDQSSYNEQFF TGCAGTGCTAGACAGGACCAGAGTTCGTACAATGAGCAGTTCTTC
TRBJ2-7 - 14 TRBV27 - CVSSLLGEGYEQYF TGTGTCAGCAGTTTGTTAGGGGAAGGCTACGAGCAGTACTTC
TRBJ2-1 - 11 TRBV18 - CASSRLGEQFF TGTGCCAGCTCACGCCTTGGGGAGCAGTTCTTC
TRBJ2-5 - 14 TRBV6-1 - CASSVSVPQETQYF TGTGCCAGCAGTGTATCAGTACCCCAAGAGACCCAGTACTTC
TRBJ2-1 - 11 TRBV7-2 - CASSLGRGQFF TGTGCCAGCAGCTTAGGTCGGGGGCAGTTCTTC
TRBJ1-1 - 16 TRBV27 TRBD1 CASSDTGQSMNTEAFF TGTGCCAGCAGTGACACGGGACAGAGCATGAACACTGAAGCTTTCTTT
TRBJ2-7 few 14 TRBV20-1 - CSVRSTAESYEQYF TGCAGTGTCCGCTCGACGGCGGAGTCCTACGAGCAGTACTTC
TRBJ1-6 - 14 TRBV28 - CASSTPLGTPPLHF TGTGCCAGCAGCACCCCTTTGGGGACCCCACCCCTCCACTTT
TRBJ2-7 - 15 TRBV6-2/TRBV6-3 TRBD1 CASKRTGGIDYEQYF TGTGCCAGCAAAAGGACAGGGGGCATCGACTACGAGCAGTACTTC
TRBJ2-1 few 16 TRBV20-1 TRBD2 CSAPSGGLSSYNEQFF TGCAGTGCTCCCAGCGGGGGGTTGAGCTCCTACAATGAGCAGTTCTTC
TRBJ2-7 few 14 TRBV12-3/TRBV12-4 TRBD1 CASRGDRGTLEQYF TGTGCCAGCAGGGGGGACAGGGGGACCCTCGAGCAGTACTTC
TRBJ2-5 - 17 TRBV10-3 - CAITGAKKGENGGAQYF TGTGCCATCACGGGGGCCAAAAAGGGGGAAAATGGAGGGGCCCAGTACTTC
TRBJ2-7 - 15 TRBV28 - CASSLIPGGYDEQYF TGTGCCAGCAGCCTAATCCCTGGGGGTTACGACGAGCAGTACTTC
TRBJ2-1 few 15 TRBV28 - CASSSAKVVDNEQFF TGTGCCAGCAGTTCCGCCAAAGTCGTAGACAATGAGCAGTTCTTC
TRBJ2-1 few 15 TRBV6-5 - CASSYSKSGYNEQFF TGTGCCAGCAGTTACTCGAAGTCCGGTTACAATGAGCAGTTCTTC
TRBJ2-1 - 15 TRBV12-3/TRBV12-4 TRBD1 CASSEPGQAHNEQFF TGTGCCAGCAGTGAGCCGGGACAGGCCCACAATGAGCAGTTCTTC
TRBJ2-1 once 18 TRBV6-5 TRBD2 CASSYLPFSGSGYNEQFF TGTGCCAGCAGTTACCTACCCTTTAGCGGGAGCGGGTACAATGAGCAGTTCTTC
TRBJ2-7 - 13 TRBV5-1 - CASSLGPVREQYF TGCGCCAGCAGCCTCGGACCGGTGCGGGAGCAGTACTTC
TRBJ1-5 - 16 TRBV4-1 TRBD1 CASSQLQGPGGQPQHF TGCGCCAGCAGCCAGCTACAGGGGCCGGGAGGCCAGCCCCAGCATTTT
TRBJ2-3 few 14 TRBV20-1 TRBD1 CSARARTGADTQYF TGCAGTGCTAGAGCCCGGACAGGGGCAGATACGCAGTATTTT
TRBJ2-5 - 16 TRBV6-5 TRBD2 CASSSQTSGLWNEQYF TGTGCCAGCAGTTCCCAAACTAGCGGGCTATGGAATGAGCAGTACTTC
TRBJ2-7 - 14 TRBV6-6 TRBD2 CASSDPGLAYEQYF TGTGCCAGCAGTGATCCGGGACTAGCGTACGAGCAGTACTTC
TRBJ1-2 few 14 TRBV4-3 - CASSRADRSDGYTF TGCGCCAGCAGCCGGGCCGACAGGTCCGATGGCTACACCTTC